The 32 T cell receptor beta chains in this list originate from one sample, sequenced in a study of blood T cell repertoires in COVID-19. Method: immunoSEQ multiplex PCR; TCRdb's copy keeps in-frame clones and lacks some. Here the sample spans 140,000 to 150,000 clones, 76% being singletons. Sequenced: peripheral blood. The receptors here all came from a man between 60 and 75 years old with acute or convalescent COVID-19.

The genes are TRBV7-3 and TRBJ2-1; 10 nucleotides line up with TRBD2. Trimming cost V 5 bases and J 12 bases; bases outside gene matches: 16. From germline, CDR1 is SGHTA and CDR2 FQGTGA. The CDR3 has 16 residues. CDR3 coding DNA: TGTGCCAGCAGCCCAGGAGCGGGAGGGGTATCAGAGCGGCAGTTCTTC. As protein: CASSPGAGGVSERQFF.

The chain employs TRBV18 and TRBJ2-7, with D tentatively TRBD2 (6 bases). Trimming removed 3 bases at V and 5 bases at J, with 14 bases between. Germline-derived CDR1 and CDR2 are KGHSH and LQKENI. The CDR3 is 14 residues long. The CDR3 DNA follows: TGTGCCAGCTCACCGCAATGGGGAGGCGACGAGCAGTACTTC. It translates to CASSPQWGGDEQYF.

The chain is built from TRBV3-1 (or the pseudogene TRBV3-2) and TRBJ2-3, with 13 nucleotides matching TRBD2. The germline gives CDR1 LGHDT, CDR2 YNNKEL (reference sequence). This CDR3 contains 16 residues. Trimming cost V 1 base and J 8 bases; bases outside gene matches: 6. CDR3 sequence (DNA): TGTGCCAGCAGCCAAGGGGGACTAGCGGGACGGGGTACGCAGTATTTT. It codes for CASSQGGLAGRGTQYF.

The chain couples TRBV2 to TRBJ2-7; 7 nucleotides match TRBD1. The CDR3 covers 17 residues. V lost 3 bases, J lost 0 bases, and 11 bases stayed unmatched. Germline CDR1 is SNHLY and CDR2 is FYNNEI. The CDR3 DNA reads TGTGCCAGCAGTGACGACACAGGGGTAGTAGACTCCTACGAGCAGTACTTC. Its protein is CASSDDTGVVDSYEQYF.

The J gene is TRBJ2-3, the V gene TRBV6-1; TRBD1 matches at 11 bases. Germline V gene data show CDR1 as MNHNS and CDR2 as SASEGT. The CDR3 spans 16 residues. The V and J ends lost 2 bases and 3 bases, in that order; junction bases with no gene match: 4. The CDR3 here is CASSERGTGGTDTQYF. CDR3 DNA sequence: TGTGCCAGCAGTGAAAGAGGGACAGGGGGAACAGATACGCAGTATTTT.

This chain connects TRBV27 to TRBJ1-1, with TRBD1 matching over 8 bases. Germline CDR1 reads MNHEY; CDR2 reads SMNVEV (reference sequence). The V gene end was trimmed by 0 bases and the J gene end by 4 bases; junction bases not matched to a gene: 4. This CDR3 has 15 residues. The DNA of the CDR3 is TGTGCCAGCAGTTTATCGAGAACAGGGGGCACTGAAGCTTTCTTT. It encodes CASSLSRTGGTEAFF.

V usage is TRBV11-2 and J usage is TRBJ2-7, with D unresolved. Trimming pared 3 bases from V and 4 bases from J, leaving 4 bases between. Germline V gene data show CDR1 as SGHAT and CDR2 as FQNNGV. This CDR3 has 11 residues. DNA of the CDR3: TGTGCCAGCAGCTTTTTATACGAGCAGTACTTC. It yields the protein CASSFLYEQYF. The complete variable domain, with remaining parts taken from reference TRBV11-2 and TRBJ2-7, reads EAGVAQSPRYKIIEKRQSVAFWCNPISGHATLYWYQQILGQGPKLLIQFQNNGVVDDSQLPKDRFSAERLKGVDSTLKIQPAKLEDSAVYLCASSFLYEQYFGPGTRLTVT.

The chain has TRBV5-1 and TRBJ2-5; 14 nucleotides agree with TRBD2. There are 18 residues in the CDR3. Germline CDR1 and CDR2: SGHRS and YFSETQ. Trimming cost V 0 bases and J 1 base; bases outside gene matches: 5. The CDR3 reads CASSLGLAGGFLQETQYF. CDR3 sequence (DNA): TGCGCCAGCAGCTTGGGACTAGCGGGAGGGTTTCTCCAAGAGACCCAGTACTTC.

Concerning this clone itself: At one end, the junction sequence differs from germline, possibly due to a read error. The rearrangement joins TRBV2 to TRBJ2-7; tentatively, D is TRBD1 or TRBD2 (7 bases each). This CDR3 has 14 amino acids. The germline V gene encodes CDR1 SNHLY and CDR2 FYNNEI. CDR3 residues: CARSGRDRGSEQYF. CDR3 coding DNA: TGTGCCAGAAGTGGGAGGGACAGAGGGTCCGAGCAGTACTTC. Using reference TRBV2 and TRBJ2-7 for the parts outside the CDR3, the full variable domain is EPEVTQTPSHQVTQMGQEVILRCVPISNHLYFYWYRQILGQKVEFLVSFYNNEISEKSEIFDDQFSVERPDGSNFTLKIRSTKLEDSAMYFCARSGRDRGSEQYFGPGTRLTVT.

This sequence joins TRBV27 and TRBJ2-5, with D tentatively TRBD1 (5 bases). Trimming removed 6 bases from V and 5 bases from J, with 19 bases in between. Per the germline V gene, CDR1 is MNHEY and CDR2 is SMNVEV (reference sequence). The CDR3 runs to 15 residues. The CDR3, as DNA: TGTGCCAGCAGACCCTGGGGCAGACACAAGGAGACCCAGTACTTC. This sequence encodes CASRPWGRHKETQYF.

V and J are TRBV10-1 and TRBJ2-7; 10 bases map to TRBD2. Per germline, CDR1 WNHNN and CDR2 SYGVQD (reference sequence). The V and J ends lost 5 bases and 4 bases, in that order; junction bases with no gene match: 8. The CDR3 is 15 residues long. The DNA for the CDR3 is TGCGCCAGCAGTCCGGTGCTAGCGGGAGTTTACGAGCAGTACTTC. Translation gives CASSPVLAGVYEQYF.

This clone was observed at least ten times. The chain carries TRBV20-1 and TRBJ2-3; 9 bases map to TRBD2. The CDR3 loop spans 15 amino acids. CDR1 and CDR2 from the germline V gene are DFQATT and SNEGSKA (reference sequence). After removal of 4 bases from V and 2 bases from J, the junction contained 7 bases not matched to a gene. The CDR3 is CSATELAGATDTQYF. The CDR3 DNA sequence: TGCAGTGCTACTGAACTAGCGGGTGCCACAGATACGCAGTATTTT.

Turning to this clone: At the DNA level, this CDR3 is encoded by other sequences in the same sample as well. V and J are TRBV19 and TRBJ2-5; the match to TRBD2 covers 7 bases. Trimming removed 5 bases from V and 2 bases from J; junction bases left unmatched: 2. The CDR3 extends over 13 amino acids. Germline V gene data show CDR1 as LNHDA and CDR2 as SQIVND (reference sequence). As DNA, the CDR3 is TGTGCCAGTAGTGGGGGACTACAAGAGACCCAGTACTTC. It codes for CASSGGLQETQYF.

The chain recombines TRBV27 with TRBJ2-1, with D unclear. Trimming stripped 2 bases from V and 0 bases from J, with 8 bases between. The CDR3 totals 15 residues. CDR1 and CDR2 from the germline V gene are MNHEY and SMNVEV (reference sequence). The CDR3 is CASSLQASSYNEQFF. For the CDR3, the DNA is TGTGCCAGCAGTTTACAAGCTAGCTCCTACAATGAGCAGTTCTTC.

The CDR3, as DNA: TGTGCCAGCAGATCTCAAGAGACCCAGTACTTC. This encodes CASRSQETQYF. This chain connects TRBV27 to TRBJ2-5; no definite D call. The germline gives CDR1 MNHEY, CDR2 SMNVEV (reference sequence). V was cut by 6 bases and J by 2 bases, with 4 bases left in between. This CDR3 has 11 residues.

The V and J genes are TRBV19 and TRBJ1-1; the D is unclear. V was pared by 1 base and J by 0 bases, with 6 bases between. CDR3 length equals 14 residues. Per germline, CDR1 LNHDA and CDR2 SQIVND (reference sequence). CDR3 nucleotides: TGTGCCAGTAGTATAGGACTGGTGAACACTGAAGCTTTCTTT. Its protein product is CASSIGLVNTEAFF.

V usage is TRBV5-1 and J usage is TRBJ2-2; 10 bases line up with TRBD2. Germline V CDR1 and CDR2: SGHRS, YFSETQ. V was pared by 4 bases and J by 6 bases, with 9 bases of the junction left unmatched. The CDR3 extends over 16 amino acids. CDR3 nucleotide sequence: TGCGCCAGCAGCGCTACCGGGACTAGCGAGTCCGGGGAGCTGTTTTTT. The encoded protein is CASSATGTSESGELFF.

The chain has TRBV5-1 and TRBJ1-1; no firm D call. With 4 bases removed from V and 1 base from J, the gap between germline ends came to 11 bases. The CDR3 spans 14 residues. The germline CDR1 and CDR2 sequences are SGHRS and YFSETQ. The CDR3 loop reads CASSPQTANTEAFF. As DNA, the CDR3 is TGCGCCAGCAGCCCCCAAACAGCGAACACTGAAGCTTTCTTT.

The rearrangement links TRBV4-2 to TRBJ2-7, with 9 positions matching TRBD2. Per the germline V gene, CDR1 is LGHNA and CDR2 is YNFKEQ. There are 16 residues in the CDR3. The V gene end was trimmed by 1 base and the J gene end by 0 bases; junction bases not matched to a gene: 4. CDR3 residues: CASSQVVLAGSYEQYF. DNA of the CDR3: TGTGCCAGCAGCCAAGTTGTACTAGCGGGCTCCTACGAGCAGTACTTC.

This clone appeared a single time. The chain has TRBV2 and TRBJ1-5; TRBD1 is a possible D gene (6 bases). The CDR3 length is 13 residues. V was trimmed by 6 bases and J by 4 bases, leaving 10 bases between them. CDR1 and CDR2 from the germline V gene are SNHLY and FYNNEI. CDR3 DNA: TGTGCCAGCAGACCTACAGGGAATCAGCCCCAGCATTTT. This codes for CASRPTGNQPQHF.

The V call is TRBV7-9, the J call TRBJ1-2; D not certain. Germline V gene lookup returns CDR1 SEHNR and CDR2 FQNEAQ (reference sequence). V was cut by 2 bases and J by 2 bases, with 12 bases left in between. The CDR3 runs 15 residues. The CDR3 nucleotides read TGTGCCAGCAGCTTATCCCGCAGTGTGAACTATGGCTACACCTTC. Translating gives CASSLSRSVNYGYTF.

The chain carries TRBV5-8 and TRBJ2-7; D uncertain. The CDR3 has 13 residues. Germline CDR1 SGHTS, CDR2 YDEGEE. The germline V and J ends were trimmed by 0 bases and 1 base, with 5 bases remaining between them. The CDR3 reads CASSLDKSYEQYF. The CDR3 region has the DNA TGTGCCAGCAGCTTGGACAAGTCCTACGAGCAGTACTTC.

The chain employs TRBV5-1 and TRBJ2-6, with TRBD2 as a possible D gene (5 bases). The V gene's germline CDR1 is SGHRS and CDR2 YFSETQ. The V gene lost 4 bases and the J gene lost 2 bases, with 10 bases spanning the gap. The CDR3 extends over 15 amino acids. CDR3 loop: CASSAGLPGANVLTF. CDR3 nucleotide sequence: TGCGCCAGCAGCGCCGGACTTCCTGGGGCCAACGTCCTGACTTTC.

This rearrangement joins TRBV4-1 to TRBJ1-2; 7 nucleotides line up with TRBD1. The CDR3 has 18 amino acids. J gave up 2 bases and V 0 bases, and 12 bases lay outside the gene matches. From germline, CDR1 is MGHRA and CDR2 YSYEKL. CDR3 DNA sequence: TGCGCCAGCAGCCAAGATGGTAGGGGGCGGTTTCCCAACTATGGCTACACCTTC. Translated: CASSQDGRGRFPNYGYTF.

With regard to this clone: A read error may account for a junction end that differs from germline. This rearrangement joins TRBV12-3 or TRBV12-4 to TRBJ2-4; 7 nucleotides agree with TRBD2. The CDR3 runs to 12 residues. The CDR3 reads CASSSETSPSGF. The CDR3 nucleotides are TGTGCCAGCAGTTCTGAGACTAGCCCCAGTGGGTTC.

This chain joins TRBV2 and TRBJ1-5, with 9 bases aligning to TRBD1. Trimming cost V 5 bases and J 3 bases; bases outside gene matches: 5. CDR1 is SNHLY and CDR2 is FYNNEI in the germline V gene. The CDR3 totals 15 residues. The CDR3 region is CASSLTGGPNQPQHF. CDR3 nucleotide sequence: TGTGCCAGCAGTCTTACAGGGGGCCCCAATCAGCCCCAGCATTTT. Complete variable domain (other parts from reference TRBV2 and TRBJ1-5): EPEVTQTPSHQVTQMGQEVILRCVPISNHLYFYWYRQILGQKVEFLVSFYNNEISEKSEIFDDQFSVERPDGSNFTLKIRSTKLEDSAMYFCASSLTGGPNQPQHFGDGTRLSIL.

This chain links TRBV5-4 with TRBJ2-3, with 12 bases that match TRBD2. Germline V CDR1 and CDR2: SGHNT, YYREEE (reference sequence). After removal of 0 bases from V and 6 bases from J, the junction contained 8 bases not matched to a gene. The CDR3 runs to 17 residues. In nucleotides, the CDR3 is TGTGCCAGCAGCTTGGATGGACTAGCGGGAATATTGGATACGCAGTATTTT. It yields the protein CASSLDGLAGILDTQYF.

CDR3 nucleotide sequence: TGTGCCACCAGTGATTTGCCATGGAGGGATGAGACCCAGTACTTC. Translation: CATSDLPWRDETQYF. The genes are TRBV24-1 and TRBJ2-5; possible D gene TRBD2, 6 bases. Trimming took off 0 bases at V and 5 bases at J, with 12 bases between the two ends. CDR1 is KGHDR, CDR2 SFDVKD, per germline. The CDR3 contains 15 residues.

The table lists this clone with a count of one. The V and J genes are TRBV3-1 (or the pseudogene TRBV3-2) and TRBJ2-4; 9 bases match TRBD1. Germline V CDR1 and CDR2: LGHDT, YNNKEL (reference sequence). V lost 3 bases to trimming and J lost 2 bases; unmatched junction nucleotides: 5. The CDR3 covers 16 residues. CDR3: CASSQDRGTSKNIQYF. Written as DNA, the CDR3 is TGTGCCAGCAGCCAGGACAGGGGTACATCCAAAAACATTCAGTACTTC.

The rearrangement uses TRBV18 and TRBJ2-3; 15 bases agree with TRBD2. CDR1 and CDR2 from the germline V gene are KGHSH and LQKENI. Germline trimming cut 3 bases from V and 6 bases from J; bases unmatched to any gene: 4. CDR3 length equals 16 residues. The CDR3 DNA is TGTGCCAGCTCACCCGGGACTAGCGGGAGGCTCGATACGCAGTATTTT. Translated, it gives CASSPGTSGRLDTQYF.

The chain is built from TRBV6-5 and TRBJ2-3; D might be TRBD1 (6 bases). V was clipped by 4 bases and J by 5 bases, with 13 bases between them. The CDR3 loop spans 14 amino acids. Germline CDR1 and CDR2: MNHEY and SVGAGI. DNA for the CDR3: TGTGCCAGCAGTTCCCGGCAGGGGTTAGATACGCAGTATTTT. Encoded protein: CASSSRQGLDTQYF.

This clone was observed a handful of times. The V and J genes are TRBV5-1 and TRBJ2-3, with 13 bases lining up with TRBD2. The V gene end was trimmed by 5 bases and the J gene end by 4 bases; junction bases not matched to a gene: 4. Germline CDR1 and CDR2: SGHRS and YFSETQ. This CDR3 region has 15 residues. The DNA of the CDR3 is TGCGCCAGCAGTTTTACTAGCGGGAGGGCAGATACGCAGTATTTT. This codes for CASSFTSGRADTQYF.